This T cell receptor beta chain was recovered during a study of molecular identifiers for immune sequencing clone quantification. The study, taken as a whole, reports: Clonotypes surpassing 20 RNA copies contained over 98% of effector molecules, versus under 1% in naive cells. Molecules of identical TCR sharing a barcode could underestimate highly expanded clone sizes.

Naive CD8 T cells were FACS-sorted by CD8+CD4-CCR7+CD45RA+ markers. This clonotype has ten or more counts. Its antigen remains unknown. Via MiXCR, TCRdb re-called the PCR reads, giving one row per CDR3 protein. The sample contains approximately 550,000 distinct CDR3 sequences, 20% to 25% of which appear only once. The germline V gene encodes CDR1 WSHSY and CDR2 SAAADI. The length of the CDR3 is 14 residues. The germline V and J ends were trimmed by 0 bases and 2 bases, with 8 bases remaining between them. Specimen: naive CD8+ T cells from blood, with Jurkat cell RNA spiked in. The subset denotes: FACS-sorted CD8+CD4-CCR7+CD45RA+ naive T cells. The chain carries TRBV10-2 and TRBJ2-7; no clear D. This TCR derives from a human donor in good health. Some libraries in this study had Jurkat cell RNA spiked in. This CDR3 is CASSESLAPYEQYF. In DNA form, the CDR3 reads TGCGCCAGCAGTGAGTCACTGGCCCCCTACGAGCAGTACTTC.